Below, 13 T cell receptor beta chains from the same sample are listed, as sequenced in a study of Graves' ophthalmopathy and Graves' hyperthyroidism. Transcripts of RNA were the source for amplifying TCR beta CDR3 regions. Second-round multiplex PCR came after a first-round RT-PCR that employed HTBI primers. TCRdb itself ran the multiplex PCR reads through MiXCR, one entry per CDR3 protein. The sample contains around 670,000 distinct CDR3 sequences, roughly two fifths of which appear only once. The source material was peripheral blood. Receptors originate from an adult man with Graves' ophthalmopathy.

This clonotype was recorded many times. V usage is TRBV7-9 and J usage is TRBJ1-6; D is unresolved. The CDR3 contains 15 residues. V gave up 1 base and J gave up 7 bases, with 11 bases separating them. From germline, CDR1 is SEHNR and CDR2 FQNEAQ (reference sequence). Here the CDR3 reads CASSLGPGKNSPLHF. DNA for the CDR3: TGTGCCAGCAGCTTAGGGCCGGGGAAAAATTCACCCCTCCACTTT.

The gene calls are TRBV20-1 and TRBJ2-6; D not resolved. V lost 5 bases and J 2 bases, leaving 10 bases between the germline ends. The CDR3 sequence is 14 residues long. CDR1 DFQATT and CDR2 SNEGSKA come from the germline V gene (reference sequence). CDR3 sequence: CSAQWLTGANVLTF. CDR3 sequence (DNA): TGCAGTGCTCAATGGTTAACTGGGGCCAACGTCCTGACTTTC.

The chain employs TRBV25-1 and TRBJ2-5; tentatively, D is TRBD1 (6 bases). This CDR3 is built from 13 residues. Trimming removed 4 bases at V and 9 bases at J, with 15 bases between. Per the germline V gene, CDR1 is MGHDK and CDR2 is SYGVNS. The CDR3 sequence is CASSGAGVGAQYF. In nucleotides, the CDR3 is TGTGCCAGCAGTGGGGCAGGGGTGGGGGCCCAGTACTTC.

This clonotype showed up many times. The chain has TRBV7-7 and TRBJ2-2; the D gene is possibly TRBD2 (5 bases). V was pared by 1 base and J by 8 bases, with 14 bases between. Germline assignment: CDR1 SSHAT and CDR2 FNYEAQ (reference sequence). The CDR3 has 15 residues. CDR3: CASSLDSGTKGELFF. CDR3 bases: TGTGCCAGCAGCTTAGATTCGGGAACGAAAGGGGAGCTGTTTTTT.

The gene calls are TRBV29-1 and TRBJ2-2; D gene ambiguous. Germline CDR1 is SQVTM and CDR2 is ANQGSEA. The CDR3 contains 16 residues. The V and J ends lost 6 bases and 1 base respectively, with 18 bases between them. The CDR3 DNA follows: TGCAGCGTGGCCCCCCTGGAGATGAAGAACACCGGGGAGCTGTTTTTT. This gives the protein CSVAPLEMKNTGELFF.

V and J are TRBV12-3 or TRBV12-4 and TRBJ2-7, with 8 nucleotides matching TRBD1. The CDR3 sequence is 14 residues long. J was trimmed by 2 bases and V by 6 bases; bases with no gene match: 6. The DNA for the CDR3 is TGTGCCAGCAGCGGGGACAGGAACCCCTACGAGCAGTACTTC. This gives the protein CASSGDRNPYEQYF.

This clonotype was seen ten or more times. The chain is built from TRBV7-2 and TRBJ2-5, with 9 positions matching TRBD2. This CDR3 has 15 residues. J lost 3 bases, V lost 1 base, and 3 bases had no gene match. Per the germline V gene, CDR1 is SGHTA and CDR2 is FQGNSA. CDR3 region: CASSLVVAGEETQYF. The CDR3 DNA sequence: TGTGCCAGCAGCTTAGTCGTAGCGGGAGAAGAGACCCAGTACTTC.

The CDR3 is CSASGARETQYF. CDR3 DNA: TGCAGTGCTAGCGGGGCAAGAGAGACCCAGTACTTC. The chain employs TRBV20-1 and TRBJ2-5; either TRBD1 or TRBD2 may supply D (5 bases each). This CDR3 is 12 amino acids long. Trimming cost V 3 bases and J 4 bases, with 9 bases left between them. Germline lookup yields CDR1 DFQATT and CDR2 SNEGSKA (reference sequence).

In the case of this clonotype: The conserved closing phenylalanine or tryptophan is absent in this CDR3, likely reflecting a read error. Because the CDR3's place on the DNA is in doubt, the DNA is left out and the CDR3 is given as listed by TCRdb. The rearrangement links TRBV29-1 to TRBJ1-1; TRBD1 was called by the table and not checked on the DNA. Both ends counted, the CDR3 spans 11 residues. Germline loops: CDR1 SQVTM, CDR2 ANQGSEA. CDR3 loop: CSVERAQGVSI.

The V call is TRBV12-3 or TRBV12-4, the J call TRBJ1-4, with unresolved D. The CDR3 contains 13 residues. The V gene lost 7 bases and the J gene lost 5 bases, with 11 bases spanning the gap. This CDR3 is CASIDDPNEKLFF. The CDR3 nucleotides are TGTGCCAGCATTGATGACCCGAATGAAAAACTGTTTTTT.

The chain recombines TRBV11-1 with TRBJ1-3; D unresolved. V was cut by 6 bases and J by 4 bases, with 13 bases left in between. The CDR3 runs to 14 residues. CDR1 and CDR2 from the germline V gene are SGHAT and FQDESV (reference sequence). CDR3 region: CASSLYPRGNTIYF. As DNA, the CDR3 is TGTGCCAGCAGTTTATATCCCAGGGGAAACACCATATATTTT. The complete variable domain, with remaining parts taken from reference TRBV11-1 and TRBJ1-3, reads EAEVAQSPRYKITEKSQAVAFWCDPISGHATLYWYRQILGQGPELLVQFQDESVVDDSQLPKDRFSAERLKGVDSTLKIQPAELGDSAMYLCASSLYPRGNTIYFGEGSWLTVV.

V gene TRBV6-5 combines with J gene TRBJ2-7; D is possibly TRBD1 (6 bases). V gave up 7 bases and J gave up 0 bases, with 13 bases separating them. The CDR3 runs to 14 residues. Germline V lookup: CDR1 MNHEY, CDR2 SVGAGI. CDR3 loop: CASTQGFGSYEQYF. The CDR3 region has the DNA TGTGCCAGCACTCAGGGGTTTGGCTCCTACGAGCAGTACTTC.

This clonotype has a count of ten or more. Compared with germline, one end of the junction differs, possibly owing to a read error. V usage is TRBV10-3 and J usage is TRBJ1-6, with no clear D. In germline, CDR1 is ENHRY, CDR2 SYGVKD. The CDR3 totals 14 residues. The CDR3, as DNA: TGTGCCAGCAGTCCCAACGGAGGATCCTCACCCCTCCACTTT. Protein product: CASSPNGGSSPLHF.